What follows describes a single TCR beta chain. Its antigen remains unidentified. V was trimmed by 0 bases and J by 7 bases, leaving 17 bases between them. Germline assignment: CDR1 SGHRS and CDR2 YFSETQ. The CDR3 runs 16 residues. Subsets obtained from CD4+ cells comprised CD45RA+ naive and CD45RA-negative memory cells. This entry is derived from a study of shared clonotypes between healthy human individuals. Findings and caveats of the study: A generally larger estimated richness was seen in naive subsets than in memory subsets.

Assay: immunoSEQ multiplex PCR; the TCRdb copy retains only in-frame clones and omits some. Of 1.4 million or so clones listed, approximately 98.5% are singletons. This chain links TRBV5-1 with TRBJ2-1, with D possibly being TRBD2 (5 bases). The TCR sequence derives from a man aged 30 to 39 in good health. Sequenced sample: naive CD4+ T cells sorted from blood. Subset meaning: CD45RA+ positively selected. The CDR3 coding sequence is TGCGCCAGCAGCTTGGCGCTCGGGGTAGTCAAGAATGAGCAGTTCTTC. Its translation: CASSLALGVVKNEQFF.